This T cell receptor (beta chain) was observed in a study of cytomegalovirus exposure and HLA in healthy donors. Germline CDR1 and CDR2: LGHNA and YNFKEQ. V lost 4 bases to trimming and J lost 6 bases; unmatched junction nucleotides: 15. The CDR3 runs 16 residues. With 60 Vbeta and 13 Jbeta primers, the PCR was carried out. Only in-frame clones appear in the TCRdb table, and some are missing; sequencing was by immunoSEQ multiplex PCR. The data contain around 180,000 clones, over 60% of them singletons. In regard to this clone: Its antigen is currently unknown.

Study results and limitations: The later analysis indicated that the majority of CMV-associated TCR beta chains appeared HLA-restricted. In an earlier analysis, productive rearrangement rates for most beta V segments clustered near 87% or 30%. Reports described diagnosis of cytomegalovirus status by the classifier as highly specific and sensitive. In a later analysis, an Asian-associated ancestry cluster reportedly showed fewer N-insertions than the approximately 660-donor mean.

The V and J genes are TRBV4-2 and TRBJ2-7, with 7 bases matching TRBD2. Sequenced sample: PBMCs. This sequence was found in a woman aged 35 to 49 in good health and CMV-seronegative. DNA for the CDR3: TGTGCCAGCAGCCCGCGAGGGGCTAGCGGTACCCGCGAGCAGTACTTC. As protein: CASSPRGASGTREQYF.